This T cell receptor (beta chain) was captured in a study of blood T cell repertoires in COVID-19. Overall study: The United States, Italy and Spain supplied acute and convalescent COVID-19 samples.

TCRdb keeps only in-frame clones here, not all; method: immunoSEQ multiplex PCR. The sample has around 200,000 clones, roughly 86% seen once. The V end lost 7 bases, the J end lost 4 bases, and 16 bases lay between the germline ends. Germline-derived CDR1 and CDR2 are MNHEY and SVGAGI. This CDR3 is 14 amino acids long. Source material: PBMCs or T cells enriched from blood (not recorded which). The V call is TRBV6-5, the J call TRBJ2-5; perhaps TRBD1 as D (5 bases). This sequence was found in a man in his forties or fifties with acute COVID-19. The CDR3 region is CASNLGARGETQYF. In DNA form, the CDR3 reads TGTGCCAGCAACCTAGGCGCTAGGGGAGAGACCCAGTACTTC.